This T cell receptor beta chain was sequenced in a study of early T cells in non-severe SARS-CoV-2 infection. This clonotype has only a few counts. Each CDR3 protein is one row after TCRdb ran MiXCR on the 5' RACE reads. The profile shows some 60,000 distinct CDR3 sequences, less than 9.5% of them singletons. CDR3 length: 15 residues. In germline, CDR1 is SGHRS, CDR2 YFSETQ. V lost 4 bases to trimming and J lost 0 bases, with 12 bases between them. The sequence was collected from an adult who was a healthcare worker with PCR-confirmed SARS-CoV-2 infection or an uninfected control (not recorded which). The V gene is TRBV5-1, the J gene TRBJ2-3, with D possibly being TRBD2 (6 bases). The sequenced sample was whole blood. CDR3 DNA: TGCGCCAGCAGCCCTCTAGCGCTTAGCACAGATACGCAGTATTTT. It yields the protein CASSPLALSTDTQYF.